The 28 T cell receptor beta chains presented below share a single source sample, sequenced in a study of T cells in Graves' hyperthyroidism and ophthalmopathy (dated by TCRdb to the late 2010s). Libraries came from multiplex PCR. The listed sequencing device is Illumina HiSeq 2000. TCR beta CDR3 regions were amplified from RNA transcripts. A first-round RT-PCR of the TCR CDR3 used the HTBI primer set with the Qiagen OneStep RT-PCR kit. The raw public reads went through TCRdb reprocessing: fastp at Q25, MiXCR clone calling, in-frame beta chains kept. Identical CDR3 protein sequences are pooled into one entry, listed with their most common genes and DNA. The sample contains fewer than 200,000 distinct CDR3 sequences, around 8.9% of them found a single time. The ten largest account for approximately 20% of the sample. Source material: blood. Receptor source: a woman aged 18-29 years with Graves' hyperthyroidism that later progressed to Graves' ophthalmopathy.

This clonotype was seen more than once but under ten times. This may come from a read error, since a much larger clone is one base off. The chain combines TRBV27 with TRBJ1-1; D perhaps matches TRBD1 (6 bases). This CDR3 region has 14 residues. Germline CDR1 reads MNHEY; CDR2 reads SMNVEV (reference sequence). The CDR3 DNA reads TGTGCCGGCAGTTTGTATCAACAGGGAACTGAAGCTTTCTTT. It translates to CAGSLYQQGTEAFF.

This clonotype showed up many times. This chain connects TRBV12-3 or TRBV12-4 to TRBJ2-1; the match to TRBD2 covers 11 bases. The J segment lost 8 bases and the V segment lost 2 bases, leaving 8 bases of the junction unmatched. This CDR3 has 16 residues. CDR3 in DNA: TGTGCCAGCAGTTTAAAAAGTAGCGGGAGGGATGATGAGCAGTTCTTC. It encodes CASSLKSSGRDDEQFF.

This clonotype appeared many times. The rearrangement uses TRBV28 and TRBJ2-7, with D unresolved. The CDR3 contains 12 residues. Germline V gives CDR1 MDHEN, CDR2 SYDVKM. V was trimmed by 6 bases and J by 6 bases, leaving 12 bases between them. The CDR3 DNA follows: TGTGCCAGCAGACAGCCCTCCGGCGAGCAGTACTTC. It translates to CASRQPSGEQYF.

This clonotype was seen repeatedly, ten times or more. This rearrangement joins TRBV2 to TRBJ1-1; 9 nucleotides match TRBD1. The CDR3 is 14 amino acids. Germline V gene data show CDR1 as SNHLY and CDR2 as FYNNEI. Losses at the gene ends were 2 bases for V and 4 bases for J; bases not matched to a gene: 2. Here the CDR3 reads CASSEWTGATEAFF. The CDR3 region has the DNA TGTGCCAGCAGTGAATGGACAGGGGCCACTGAAGCTTTCTTT.

This clonotype was seen ten or more times. This rearrangement joins TRBV7-8 to TRBJ2-7, with TRBD1 as a possible D gene (6 bases). Germline CDR1 is SGHVS and CDR2 is FQNEAQ. V was trimmed by 5 bases and J by 7 bases, leaving 18 bases between them. The CDR3 runs to 14 residues. This CDR3 reads CASSPGTPVGEQYF. CDR3 bases: TGTGCCAGCAGCCCCGGGACACCCGTGGGAGAGCAGTACTTC. Together with reference TRBV7-8 and TRBJ2-7, the CDR3 gives the full variable domain: GAGVSQSPRYKVAKRGQDVALRCDPISGHVSLFWYQQALGQGPEFLTYFQNEAQLDKSGLPSDRFFAERPEGSVSTLKIQRTQQEDSAVYLCASSPGTPVGEQYFGPGTRLTVT.

This clonotype was detected ten times or more. The chain is built from TRBV12-3 or TRBV12-4 and TRBJ2-3, with TRBD1 identical over 11 bases. This CDR3 spans 14 amino acids. With V trimmed by 5 bases and J by 5 bases, 3 bases remained unmatched. The CDR3 region is CASSPDRGRDTQYF. The CDR3 DNA follows: TGTGCCAGCAGTCCGGACAGGGGGCGAGATACGCAGTATTTT.

This clonotype was counted many times. The rearrangement links TRBV7-2 to TRBJ2-1; 7 nucleotides line up with TRBD2. Germline CDR1 and CDR2: SGHTA and FQGNSA. This CDR3 has 14 residues. V gave up 5 bases and J gave up 5 bases; unmatched junction bases: 6. The CDR3 here is CASSVGTINNEQFF. The CDR3 nucleotides read TGTGCCAGCAGCGTCGGGACTATTAACAATGAGCAGTTCTTC.

There are many counts of this clonotype. This chain connects TRBV13 to TRBJ2-5; TRBD2 matches at 8 bases. The junction had 7 bases not matched to a gene; V was cut back by 4 bases and J by 3 bases. Germline-derived CDR1 and CDR2 are PRHDT and FYEKMQ (reference sequence). This CDR3 comprises 15 residues. CDR3 protein: CASSSRERGKETQYF. In nucleotides, the CDR3 is TGTGCCAGCAGCTCTAGAGAGCGGGGGAAAGAGACCCAGTACTTC.

This clonotype was counted ten times or more. This chain links TRBV30 with TRBJ1-1; no clear D. Trimming shortened V by 8 bases and J by 4 bases, and 14 bases separated the two germline ends. The CDR3 covers 12 residues. Per germline, CDR1 GTSNPN and CDR2 SVGIG (reference sequence). The DNA of the CDR3 is TGTGCCGGGGAATGGGGTGGCACTGAAGCTTTCTTT. It is translated as CAGEWGGTEAFF.

Worth noting for this clonotype: A read error may explain this, as a much larger clone is one base away. This rearrangement joins TRBV7-9 to TRBJ1-1; TRBD1 agrees at 7 bases. Germline CDR1 reads SEHNR; CDR2 reads FQNEAQ (reference sequence). The J segment lost 4 bases and the V segment lost 6 bases, leaving 11 bases of the junction unmatched. The CDR3 is made up of 15 amino acids. The CDR3 sequence is CASSLAQGEGTEAFF. CDR3 coding DNA: TGTGCCAGCAGTCTGGCTCAGGGGGAAGGCACTGAAGCTTTCTTT. Complete variable domain (other parts from reference TRBV7-9 and TRBJ1-1): DTGVSQNPRHKITKRGQNVTFRCDPISEHNRLYWYRQTLGQGPEFLTYFQNEAQLEKSRLLSDRFSAERPKGSFSTLEIQRTEQGDSAMYLCASSLAQGEGTEAFFGQGTRLTVV.

Of note for this clonotype: Just one base apart from a much larger clone, this may be a read error. The rearrangement links TRBV11-2 to TRBJ1-2, with D maybe TRBD1 (5 bases). The V gene lost 0 bases and the J gene lost 1 base, with 9 bases spanning the gap. The germline CDR1 and CDR2 sequences are SGHAT and FQNNGV. CDR3 size: 15 residues. The chain's CDR3 is CASSLEQANNYGYTF. CDR3 sequence (DNA): TGTGCCAGCAGCTTAGAACAGGCGAATAACTATGGCTACACCTTC.

The CDR3 region is CSAPDLIADTQYF. The CDR3 coding sequence is TGCAGTGCACCGGACTTGATCGCAGATACGCAGTATTTT. The rearrangement links TRBV20-1 to TRBJ2-3; D perhaps matches TRBD2 (5 bases). CDR1 is DFQATT, CDR2 SNEGSKA, per germline (reference sequence). The ends were cut back, 6 bases at V and 4 bases at J, with 14 bases in the middle. This CDR3 has 13 residues.

This clonotype has a count of ten or more. The CDR3 DNA sequence: TGTGCCAGCAGTGGGATGACGGCGTACACCTTC. It encodes CASSGMTAYTF. The rearrangement uses TRBV6-1 and TRBJ1-2; D not resolved. The CDR3 consists of 11 residues. Per germline, CDR1 MNHNS and CDR2 SASEGT. Deletions cut 4 bases from V and 11 bases from J, with 11 bases between.

This clonotype has at least ten counts. The V gene is TRBV6-1, the J gene TRBJ1-6, with D uncertain. V shed 5 bases and J shed 5 bases, with 4 bases lying between them. This CDR3 has 12 amino acids. Germline V gene lookup returns CDR1 MNHNS and CDR2 SASEGT. CDR3 region: CASSRNNSPLHF. CDR3 nucleotides: TGTGCCAGCAGTCGAAATAATTCACCCCTCCACTTT.

This clonotype was observed at least ten times. The CDR3 DNA sequence: TGTGCCAGCAGCCGTACCGTGATGAACACTGAAGCTTTCTTT. It yields the protein CASSRTVMNTEAFF. This sequence joins TRBV3-1 and TRBJ1-1; D unclear. From germline, CDR1 is LGHDT and CDR2 YNNKEL (reference sequence). V was clipped by 4 bases and J by 0 bases, with 9 bases between them. The CDR3 spans 14 residues.

Ten or more counts support this clonotype. The rearrangement uses TRBV7-9 and TRBJ2-3; TRBD1 is a possible D gene (6 bases). Germline values: CDR1 SEHNR, CDR2 FQNEAQ (reference sequence). The V end lost 2 bases, the J end lost 0 bases, and 9 bases lay between the germline ends. CDR3 length: 15 amino acids. The CDR3 spells CASSLHRGSTDTQYF. DNA for the CDR3: TGTGCCAGCAGCTTACATAGGGGGAGCACAGATACGCAGTATTTT.

The rearrangement links TRBV20-1 to TRBJ2-1; 12 bases are shared with TRBD2. The ends lost 1 base at V and 5 bases at J; junction bases unmatched: 3. The germline CDR1 and CDR2 sequences are DFQATT and SNEGSKA (reference sequence). The CDR3 covers 15 residues. CDR3 loop: CSARGLAGEHNEQFF. CDR3 bases: TGCAGTGCTAGAGGACTAGCGGGAGAACACAATGAGCAGTTCTTC.

The rearrangement links TRBV5-4 to TRBJ1-2; D unresolved. The CDR3 extends over 15 amino acids. Germline-derived CDR1 and CDR2 are SGHNT and YYREEE (reference sequence). Deletions cut 0 bases from V and 0 bases from J, with 9 bases between. CDR3 protein: CASSLAGPANYGYTF. CDR3 bases: TGTGCCAGCAGCTTGGCCGGGCCAGCTAACTATGGCTACACCTTC.

The V gene is TRBV28, the J gene TRBJ1-1; no clear D gene. V was shortened by 2 bases and J by 6 bases, with 7 bases between the two germline ends. CDR1 MDHEN and CDR2 SYDVKM come from the germline V gene. The CDR3 sequence is 12 residues long. This chain's CDR3 is CASSLGWAEAFF. The CDR3 DNA follows: TGTGCCAGCAGTTTAGGCTGGGCTGAAGCTTTCTTT. Based on the CDR3 plus reference TRBV28 and TRBJ1-1, the full variable domain is DVKVTQSSRYLVKRTGEKVFLECVQDMDHENMFWYRQDPGLGLRLIYFSYDVKMKEKGDIPEGYSVSREKKERFSLILESASTNQTSMYLCASSLGWAEAFFGQGTRLTVV.

The chain links TRBV5-1 to TRBJ2-1; D is unclear. This CDR3 comprises 13 residues. Germline V lookup: CDR1 SGHRS, CDR2 YFSETQ. Trimming cost V 0 bases and J 10 bases, with 11 bases left between them. CDR3 DNA sequence: TGCGCCAGCAGCTTGGTACCGGGCCGGGAGCAGTTCTTC. Translated: CASSLVPGREQFF. The full variable domain, rest sourced from reference TRBV5-1 and TRBJ2-1, is KAGVTQTPRYLIKTRGQQVTLSCSPISGHRSVSWYQQTPGQGLQFLFEYFSETQRNKGNFPGRFSGRQFSNSRSEMNVSTLELGDSALYLCASSLVPGREQFFGPGTRLTVL.

This clonotype was detected ten times or more. The genes are TRBV25-1 and TRBJ1-1; D is perhaps TRBD1 (6 bases). The CDR3 runs to 15 residues. Germline values: CDR1 MGHDK, CDR2 SYGVNS. V lost 0 bases, J lost 4 bases, and 12 bases lay in between. The CDR3 sequence: CASSEYAGVVTEAFF. The CDR3 DNA is TGTGCCAGCAGTGAATATGCAGGGGTGGTCACTGAAGCTTTCTTT.

The CDR3 reads CASSQGHSNQPQHF. CDR3 bases: TGTGCCAGCAGCCAGGGGCACTCCAATCAGCCCCAGCATTTT. The chain carries TRBV4-2 and TRBJ1-5, with D possibly TRBD1 on 5 matching bases. The V gene's germline CDR1 is LGHNA and CDR2 YNFKEQ. The length of the CDR3 is 14 residues. V dropped 3 bases and J dropped 3 bases, with 9 bases sitting between them.

This clonotype has more than one count but fewer than ten. CDR3 protein: CASSRTSLAGGPLLTDTQYF. Here the CDR3 DNA reads TGCGCCAGCAGCCGAACATCACTAGCGGGGGGGCCCCTTCTCACAGATACGCAGTATTTT. V gene TRBV4-1 combines with J gene TRBJ2-3; 13 bases align to TRBD2. Germline lookup yields CDR1 MGHRA and CDR2 YSYEKL. With V trimmed by 4 bases and J by 2 bases, 15 bases remained unmatched. The CDR3 spans 20 residues.

This clonotype was seen many times. This chain connects TRBV28 to TRBJ1-1; D not resolved. The length of the CDR3 is 11 residues. Deletions cut 6 bases from V and 3 bases from J, with 5 bases between. The V gene's germline CDR1 is MDHEN and CDR2 SYDVKM. The CDR3 DNA is TGTGCCAGCAGCGAATACACTGAAGCTTTCTTT. It translates to CASSEYTEAFF.

This clonotype was seen ten or more times. The chain recombines TRBV27 with TRBJ2-7, with TRBD1 matching 7 bases. This CDR3 region has 13 residues. CDR1 is MNHEY and CDR2 is SMNVEV in the germline V gene (reference sequence). V dropped 5 bases and J dropped 4; count of bases not matched to a gene: 5. The CDR3 region is CASSIRDSYEQYF. CDR3 nucleotides: TGTGCCAGCAGTATCCGGGACAGTTACGAGCAGTACTTC.

This clonotype was observed at least ten times. This rearrangement joins TRBV30 to TRBJ2-7; 10 bases map to TRBD1. The germline CDR1 and CDR2 sequences are GTSNPN and SVGIG (reference sequence). The CDR3 is made up of 15 amino acids. The V and J ends lost 0 bases and 2 bases, in that order; junction bases with no gene match: 4. The CDR3 coding sequence is TGTGCCTGGAGTGTCGATGGACAGGGGGCCTACGAGCAGTACTTC. Protein sequence: CAWSVDGQGAYEQYF.

In its sample, this clonotype was seen many times. The chain is built from TRBV2 and TRBJ2-1; D is possibly TRBD1 or TRBD2 (5 bases each). Trimming cost V 7 bases and J 2 bases, with 12 bases left between them. From germline, CDR1 is SNHLY and CDR2 FYNNEI. The CDR3 extends over 14 amino acids. The CDR3 protein is CASTGTQTYNEQFF. The CDR3 bases are TGTGCCAGCACCGGGACCCAAACCTACAATGAGCAGTTCTTC.

This clonotype was found a few times. The V call is TRBV6-5, the J call TRBJ2-3; TRBD2 matches at 7 bases. After removal of 0 bases from V and 2 bases from J, the junction contained 5 bases not matched to a gene. The CDR3 spans 16 residues. Germline loops: CDR1 MNHEY, CDR2 SVGAGI. The CDR3 region is CASSYSSGGFTDTQYF. The CDR3 nucleotides read TGTGCCAGCAGTTACTCGTCGGGGGGATTCACAGATACGCAGTATTTT.